This is a list of T cell receptor beta chains from one sample in a study of shared clonotypes between healthy human individuals. The data were produced by immunoSEQ multiplex PCR, yet TCRdb's version contains in-frame clones alone and is incomplete. The sample includes about 1.9 million clones, just over 90% of them seen just once. The sample comprised naive CD8+ T cells from PBMCs. These receptors originate from a young man in good health. Some clones in this sample may be carry-over from other donors' samples. Each CDR3 is given without its conserved first and last residue.

ASSPVLGGVMDTQY	TRBJ2-3	TRBV7-2
ASSLVRTSTDTQY	TRBJ2-3	TRBV27
ASQPRDTAYEQY	TRBJ2-7	TRBV27
ASSYRAPSAEAF	TRBJ1-1	TRBV27
AGTDREGQPQH	TRBJ1-5	TRBV6-1
ASSLYGDYHTGELF	TRBJ2-2	TRBV5-6
ASSLRVHDYEQY	TRBJ2-7	TRBV28
ASSSDSAEQY	TRBJ2-7	TRBV7-2
ASSQLRLAGGEQY	TRBJ2-7	TRBV4-3
ASSFLGGSADTQY	TRBJ2-3	TRBV7-2
ASRTVLNEQF	TRBJ2-1	TRBV6-5
ASSSPGHPLEAF	TRBJ1-1	TRBV7-9
ASSPRTDLAEQY	TRBJ2-7	TRBV7-9
ASSQGPWSNQPQH	TRBJ1-5	TRBV4-1
ASSWGTSGRTDTQY	TRBJ2-3	TRBV7-8
ASSLNTAGYGYT	TRBJ1-2	TRBV11-2
ASSANQEVTEAF	TRBJ1-1	TRBV9
ASSPPLAGVYEQY	TRBJ2-7	TRBV7-9
ASSMGLAGTTDTQY	TRBJ2-3	TRBV11-2
ASSALQGTEAF	TRBJ1-1	TRBV2
ASSQQVNGELF	TRBJ2-2	TRBV4-3
ASSQEGGRGITGELF	TRBJ2-2	TRBV9
ASSTTSGKTGELF	TRBJ2-2	TRBV7-9
ASSLPYNEQF	TRBJ2-1	TRBV28
ASSLDYIGGDEQF	TRBJ2-1	TRBV7-9
ASSPPGTGYEQY	TRBJ2-7	TRBV14
ASSLGQEKNAEAF	TRBJ1-1	TRBV6-1
ASSLGRNYEQY	TRBJ2-7	TRBV28
ASSQAGTGLYNEQF	TRBJ2-1	TRBV4-3
ASSEGENEQF	TRBJ2-1	TRBV6-5
ASSLGQGPAKNIQY	TRBJ2-4	TRBV9
ASSSGPSGNEYVPEQF	TRBJ2-1	TRBV7-9
AAPGPYNEQF	TRBJ2-1	TRBV28
ASSPSGILVEQY	TRBJ2-7	TRBV11-2
ASSSYRTGDTEAF	TRBJ1-1	TRBV5-4
ASRHSGANVLT	TRBJ2-6	TRBV6-5
ASSQMTGGGYT	TRBJ1-2	TRBV9
ASSISDRINNEQF	TRBJ2-1	TRBV19
ASSMEPGNYEQY	TRBJ2-7	TRBV19
ASSVGRHLRDTGELF	TRBJ2-2	TRBV9
ASSPGISYEQY	TRBJ2-7	TRBV7-9
ASSESDRLAGGWNEQF	TRBJ2-1	TRBV25-1
ASSQGYTGDFNEQF	TRBJ2-1	TRBV4-1
ASSPPRGNLLNTEAF	TRBJ1-1	TRBV18
ASSPADRRNQPQH	TRBJ1-5	TRBV27
ASSDNLGYRYEQY	TRBJ2-7	TRBV25-1
ASSIIFTSGTYNEQF	TRBJ2-1	TRBV19
ASGPTSGTYNEQF	TRBJ2-1	TRBV27
ASSSREDNEQF	TRBJ2-1	TRBV28